This TCR beta chain was identified during a study of blood T cell repertoires in COVID-19. TCRdb's copy holds only in-frame clones and misses some; the assay was immunoSEQ multiplex PCR. Among over 60,000 clones listed, roughly 90% were seen once. V was cut by 4 bases and J by 2 bases, with 12 bases left in between. The CDR3 runs to 14 residues. CDR1 is SGDLS and CDR2 is YYNGEE in the germline V gene. The sequence was collected from a man between 65 and 85 years old with active or convalescent COVID-19. The rearrangement links TRBV9 to TRBJ1-1; D possibly corresponds to TRBD1 (6 bases). The sequenced material came from peripheral blood. The CDR3 reads CASSLEGVNTEAFF. For the CDR3, the DNA is TGTGCCAGCAGCTTAGAGGGGGTCAACACTGAAGCTTTCTTT.